This TCR beta chain came from a study of CXCR3-negative and CXCR3-positive naive CD8 T cells. The CDR3 contains 11 residues. Germline CDR1 DFQATT, CDR2 SNEGSKA (reference sequence). The TRB cDNA libraries were prepared by 5' RACE with UMI labels. TCRdb re-called the 5' RACE reads, yielding one record per CDR3 amino acid sequence without DNA. This listing includes some 38,000 distinct CDR3 sequences. The chain recombines TRBV20-1 with TRBJ1-1. This TCR derives from a human donor in good health. Some clones in this sample may be carry-over from other donors' samples. Material for sequencing was memory CD8+ T cells from blood. The CDR3 sequence: CSALSYTEAFF.